This entry lists 12 T cell receptor beta chains sequenced from one sample in a study of cytomegalovirus exposure and HLA in healthy donors. Both 60 Vbeta primers and 13 Jbeta primers went into the PCR. Method: immunoSEQ multiplex PCR; TCRdb's copy keeps in-frame clones and lacks some. The table lists under 200,000 clones, roughly 80% of them singletons. Source material: PBMCs. Receptors were obtained from a male donor in good health and CMV-seronegative.

The chain recombines TRBV6-5 with TRBJ2-7; TRBD2 matches 13 bases. The CDR3 totals 15 residues. Germline V lookup: CDR1 MNHEY, CDR2 SVGAGI. The V gene end was trimmed by 6 bases and the J gene end by 2 bases; junction bases not matched to a gene: 4. The CDR3 here is CASSPGLAGAYEQYF. The DNA of the CDR3 is TGTGCCAGCAGCCCCGGACTAGCGGGGGCCTACGAGCAGTACTTC.

This rearrangement joins TRBV18 to TRBJ2-7; 7 bases line up with TRBD1. This CDR3 spans 13 amino acids. The trim removed 6 bases at V and 11 bases at J, leaving 13 bases unmatched. Germline V lookup: CDR1 KGHSH, CDR2 LQKENI. DNA for the CDR3: TGTGCCAGCTCCCCGTCAAGGGGGCCCCAAGAGTACTTC. Protein sequence: CASSPSRGPQEYF.

V is TRBV5-1 and J is TRBJ2-6, with D perhaps matching TRBD1 (6 bases). CDR3 length: 13 residues. V was cut by 3 bases and J by 10 bases, with 11 bases left in between. Germline values: CDR1 SGHRS, CDR2 YFSETQ. CDR3 nucleotides: TGCGCCAGCAGCTCGGGACAAGGGAACGTCCTGACTTTC. This encodes CASSSGQGNVLTF.

The chain is built from TRBV7-9 and TRBJ1-1; D gene uncertain. Germline CDR1 reads SEHNR; CDR2 reads FQNEAQ (reference sequence). Trimming cost V 4 bases and J 7 bases, with 10 bases left between them. This CDR3 comprises 12 residues. CDR3 DNA sequence: TGTGCCAGCAGCTATGGGCTGGGTGAAGCTTTCTTT. Translating gives CASSYGLGEAFF.

The chain carries TRBV6-1 and TRBJ2-5, with 7 positions matching TRBD1. Losses at the gene ends were 8 bases for V and 4 bases for J; bases not matched to a gene: 10. CDR1 and CDR2 from the germline V gene are MNHNS and SASEGT. CDR3 length equals 14 residues. The CDR3: CASRRTGTGETQYF. CDR3 nucleotides: TGTGCCAGCCGGCGGACAGGAACAGGAGAGACCCAGTACTTC.

V is TRBV18 and J is TRBJ1-1; 11 bases line up with TRBD1. Germline trimming cut 3 bases from V and 11 bases from J; bases unmatched to any gene: 5. CDR1 is KGHSH and CDR2 is LQKENI in the germline V gene. This CDR3 has 13 amino acids. The CDR3 DNA sequence: TGTGCCAGCTCACCGTGGGACAGGGGGGAGGCTTTCTTT. Translation: CASSPWDRGEAFF.

V is TRBV5-8 and J is TRBJ2-3; 9 bases are a match to TRBD2. Germline V CDR1 and CDR2: SGHTS, YDEGEE. V shed 1 base and J 3 bases; nucleotides not matched to a gene: 3. CDR3 length equals 15 residues. The CDR3 DNA follows: TGTGCCAGCAGCTTGCTAGCGGGACAGACAGATACGCAGTATTTT. It specifies CASSLLAGQTDTQYF. Full variable domain (missing parts from reference TRBV5-8 and TRBJ2-3): EAGVTQSPTHLIKTRGQQATLRCSPISGHTSVYWYQQALGLGLQFLLWYDEGEERNRGNFPPRFSGRQFPNYSSELNVNALELEDSALYLCASSLLAGQTDTQYFGPGTRLTVL.

Comments on this clone: Germline is not matched at one junction end, which may reflect a read error. The rearrangement uses TRBV19 and TRBJ2-5; tentative D call: TRBD1 (5 bases). CDR1 LNHDA and CDR2 SQIVND come from the germline V gene (reference sequence). The CDR3 is 16 amino acids. CDR3 protein: CASSIDVGLPQENQYF. Written as DNA, the CDR3 is TGTGCCAGTAGTATTGACGTGGGGCTGCCCCAAGAGAACCAGTACTTC.

This rearrangement joins TRBV4-2 to TRBJ1-2; 8 nucleotides match TRBD1. After removal of 4 bases from V and 6 bases from J, the junction contained 7 bases not matched to a gene. The CDR3 runs to 14 residues. Germline CDR1 is LGHNA and CDR2 is YNFKEQ. CDR3 sequence reads: CASSRETGVHGYTF. CDR3 DNA sequence: TGTGCCAGCAGCCGAGAGACAGGGGTACATGGCTACACCTTC.

The genes are TRBV27 and TRBJ2-2, with D possibly matching TRBD1 (6 bases). The CDR3 totals 16 residues. V was shortened by 6 bases and J by 3 bases, with 17 bases between the two germline ends. Per germline, CDR1 MNHEY and CDR2 SMNVEV (reference sequence). CDR3 in DNA: TGTGCCAGCAGCTTCCAGGGGAGAAGTGACACCGGGGAGCTGTTTTTT. It is translated as CASSFQGRSDTGELFF.

The J gene is TRBJ2-3, the V gene TRBV5-6; 8 positions agree with TRBD1. The CDR3 spans 16 residues. V dropped 1 base and J dropped 6; count of bases not matched to a gene: 10. The germline gives CDR1 SGHDT, CDR2 YYEEEE. In DNA, the CDR3 is TGTGCCAGCAGCTTGAAGTTGGGACAGGTAGAGGATACGCAGTATTTT. Protein sequence: CASSLKLGQVEDTQYF.

This CDR3 reads CASSQERGWADTQYF. The CDR3 nucleotides are TGCGCCAGCAGCCAAGAAAGGGGGTGGGCAGATACGCAGTATTTT. The chain carries TRBV4-1 and TRBJ2-3; TRBD1 might be the D (6 bases). The CDR3 is made up of 15 amino acids. V lost 0 bases and J 4 bases, leaving 11 bases between the germline ends. CDR1 and CDR2 (germline): MGHRA, YSYEKL.